These 20 T cell receptor beta chains share one sample of origin, sequenced in a study of T-cell memory formation after mild COVID-19. TCRdb reprocessed the 5' RACE reads with MiXCR, giving one entry per CDR3 protein. The sample has about 140,000 distinct CDR3 sequences, 14% seen once. The sample comprised PBMCs or a T cell subset sorted from them (not recorded which). These receptors were taken from an adult woman who had mild COVID-19 (a few samples of this study predate the infection). Cell type and time point are not known.

The chain employs TRBV7-9 and TRBJ2-2, with TRBD1 identical over 9 bases. This CDR3 contains 16 residues. Germline CDR1 reads SEHNR; CDR2 reads FQNEAQ (reference sequence). The junction had 7 bases not matched to a gene; V was cut back by 5 bases and J by 3 bases. Here the CDR3 reads CASSPGQGHHTGELFF. The CDR3 DNA reads TGTGCCAGCAGCCCAGGACAGGGGCATCACACCGGGGAGCTGTTTTTT.

The rearrangement uses TRBV6-2 or TRBV6-3 and TRBJ2-1, with TRBD2 matching 8 bases. CDR3 length: 16 residues. J gave up 7 bases and V 0 bases, and 8 bases lay outside the gene matches. The germline V gene encodes CDR1 MNHEY and CDR2 SVGEGT. This CDR3 is CASSYSQREIENEQFF. Here the CDR3 DNA reads TGTGCCAGCAGTTACTCCCAGCGGGAGATTGAGAATGAGCAGTTCTTC.

The chain has TRBV5-1 and TRBJ2-2, with 12 bases fitting TRBD2. V shed 3 bases and J 5 bases; nucleotides not matched to a gene: 5. The CDR3 spans 16 residues. Germline CDR1 and CDR2: SGHRS and YFSETQ. CDR3: CASSSTGTSGTGELFF. The CDR3 region has the DNA TGCGCCAGCAGCTCAACCGGGACTAGCGGGACCGGGGAGCTGTTTTTT.

This sequence joins TRBV7-9 and TRBJ2-7; tentatively, D is TRBD1 (6 bases). Trimming stripped 5 bases from V and 5 bases from J, with 16 bases between. This CDR3 spans 14 amino acids. CDR1 and CDR2 from the germline V gene are SEHNR and FQNEAQ (reference sequence). CDR3 in amino acids: CASSQRQAGHEQYF. For the CDR3, the DNA is TGTGCCAGCAGCCAGAGACAGGCGGGCCACGAGCAGTACTTC.

This clonotype showed up just a few times. The V gene is TRBV7-8, the J gene TRBJ2-1; perhaps TRBD1 as D (7 bases). Per germline, CDR1 SGHVS and CDR2 FQNEAQ. CDR3 length equals 17 residues. V was shortened by 1 base and J by 4 bases, with 17 bases between the two germline ends. The CDR3 coding sequence is TGTGCCAGCAGCTTAGGCCCCGCAGGGGGAGGTTACAATGAGCAGTTCTTC. Its translation is CASSLGPAGGGYNEQFF.

This clonotype has only a few counts. The J gene is TRBJ1-2, the V gene TRBV29-1, with TRBD1 as a possible D gene (5 bases). V lost 7 bases, J lost 0 bases, and 12 bases lay in between. The CDR3 length is 13 residues. CDR1 is SQVTM and CDR2 is ANQGSEA in the germline V gene. Here the CDR3 DNA reads TGCAGCGCATCGACAGACCCTAACTATGGCTACACCTTC. Protein: CSASTDPNYGYTF.

This clonotype has only a few counts. The chain combines TRBV29-1 with TRBJ1-1; TRBD1 might be the D (5 bases). The germline V gene has CDR1 SQVTM and CDR2 ANQGSEA. This CDR3 is 13 amino acids long. The V end was cut by 3 bases, the J end by 9 bases, with 17 bases between. The CDR3 region is CSVEARTPGQAFF. DNA of the CDR3: TGCAGCGTTGAGGCTCGGACACCCGGCCAAGCTTTCTTT. Full variable domain (outside the CDR3, taken from reference TRBV29-1 and TRBJ1-1): SAVISQKPSRDICQRGTSLTIQCQVDSQVTMMFWYRQQPGQSLTLIATANQGSEATYESGFVIDKFPISRPNLTFSTLTVSNMSPEDSSIYLCSVEARTPGQAFFGQGTRLTVV.

The chain is built from TRBV7-8 and TRBJ2-3; D is ambiguous. Deletions cut 4 bases from V and 2 bases from J, with 4 bases between. CDR1 and CDR2 from the germline V gene are SGHVS and FQNEAQ. This CDR3 has 12 amino acids. CDR3 in amino acids: CASSSITDTQYF. For the CDR3, the DNA is TGTGCCAGCAGCTCTATCACAGATACGCAGTATTTT.

V gene TRBV27 combines with J gene TRBJ2-1, with 9 bases that match TRBD2. J lost 5 bases, V lost 6 bases, and 5 bases had no gene match. Looked up from germline, CDR1 is MNHEY and CDR2 is SMNVEV (reference sequence). This CDR3 comprises 14 residues. CDR3 region: CASRAGGLNNEQFF. CDR3 bases: TGTGCCAGCAGGGCGGGAGGGTTGAACAATGAGCAGTTCTTC.

V gene TRBV12-3 or TRBV12-4 combines with J gene TRBJ2-3; 8 bases are a match to TRBD1. The CDR3 totals 15 residues. V gave up 6 bases and J gave up 0 bases; unmatched junction bases: 5. As DNA, the CDR3 is TGTGCCAGCAGCTCCCAGGGGGCTAGCACAGATACGCAGTATTTT. The encoded protein is CASSSQGASTDTQYF.

The table lists this clonotype with many counts. The chain joins TRBV2 to TRBJ2-7, with 7 bases aligning to TRBD2. The CDR3 length is 13 residues. The germline gives CDR1 SNHLY, CDR2 FYNNEI. Losses at the gene ends were 5 bases for V and 2 bases for J; bases not matched to a gene: 3. CDR3 region: CASSTAGTYEQYF. The CDR3 coding sequence is TGTGCCAGCAGTACAGCGGGGACCTACGAGCAGTACTTC.

The chain uses TRBV13 and TRBJ2-5; 11 bases line up with TRBD1. The CDR3 consists of 15 residues. Germline trimming cut 4 bases from V and 4 bases from J; bases unmatched to any gene: 5. Germline V CDR1 and CDR2: PRHDT, FYEKMQ (reference sequence). Written as DNA, the CDR3 is TGTGCCAGCAGCTCGGACAGGGGGCATGGAGAGACCCAGTACTTC. It specifies CASSSDRGHGETQYF.

The V and J genes are TRBV6-2 or TRBV6-3 and TRBJ2-3; 7 bases fit TRBD2. After removal of 6 bases from V and 2 bases from J, the junction contained 14 bases not matched to a gene. Germline CDR1 and CDR2: MNHEY and SVGEGT. The CDR3 runs to 17 residues. The CDR3, as DNA: TGTGCCAGCAGAGGGTGGCTAGCGGTTGGGCCCACAGATACGCAGTATTTT. Its translation: CASRGWLAVGPTDTQYF.

At least ten counts were recorded for this clonotype. The V gene is TRBV20-1, the J gene TRBJ2-7, with TRBD2 identical over 7 bases. Germline trimming cut 0 bases from V and 3 bases from J; bases unmatched to any gene: 2. Germline V lookup: CDR1 DFQATT, CDR2 SNEGSKA (reference sequence). This CDR3 has 13 amino acids. CDR3 protein: CSAREERDYEQYF. The CDR3 DNA reads as TGCAGTGCTAGAGAGGAGCGGGACTACGAGCAGTACTTC.

The V and J genes are TRBV5-1 and TRBJ2-6; a possible D gene is TRBD1 (6 bases). CDR3 size: 17 residues. The V gene lost 7 bases and the J gene lost 3 bases, with 20 bases spanning the gap. Germline CDR1 and CDR2: SGHRS and YFSETQ. The CDR3 is CASLDPTGDLGANVLTF. The CDR3 nucleotides are TGCGCCAGCTTGGACCCGACAGGAGACCTTGGGGCCAACGTCCTGACTTTC.

This clonotype was detected only a few times. The CDR3 sequence: CASSYTSGRARYEQFF. The CDR3 nucleotides read TGTGCCAGCAGTTATACTAGCGGGAGGGCCCGATATGAGCAGTTCTTC. The chain combines TRBV6-2 or TRBV6-3 with TRBJ2-1; the match to TRBD2 covers 13 bases. Losses at the gene ends were 3 bases for V and 8 bases for J; bases not matched to a gene: 7. Germline V gene sequence: CDR1 MNHEY, CDR2 SVGEGT. The CDR3 has 16 residues.

This clonotype was recorded many times. The chain is built from TRBV7-9 and TRBJ1-6; D gene unclear. Per germline, CDR1 SEHNR and CDR2 FQNEAQ (reference sequence). CDR3 length equals 14 residues. V shed 0 bases and J shed 7 bases, with 7 bases lying between them. CDR3 in DNA: TGTGCCAGCAGCTTAGCGCTATTCAATTCACCCCTCCACTTT. This sequence encodes CASSLALFNSPLHF.

This clonotype was found a few times. The chain recombines TRBV29-1 with TRBJ1-1; possible D gene TRBD1, 5 bases. The CDR3 is made up of 12 amino acids. Germline assignment: CDR1 SQVTM and CDR2 ANQGSEA. V lost 7 bases, J lost 3 bases, and 12 bases lay in between. The CDR3 coding sequence is TGCAGCGCCGGGGGAGGGGACACTGAAGCTTTCTTT. Its protein product is CSAGGGDTEAFF.

This clonotype has a handful of counts. The junction does not match germline at one end; this may be a read error. The chain recombines TRBV20-1 with TRBJ1-6; TRBD1 aligns across 7 bases. Germline loops: CDR1 DFQATT, CDR2 SNEGSKA (reference sequence). This CDR3 region has 17 residues. The DNA for the CDR3 is TGCAGTGTTAGAGACGGCCCCGGGACAGAGACTATTTCACCCCTCCACTTT. Its protein is CSVRDGPGTETISPLHF.

This clonotype was counted at least ten times. This chain uses TRBV5-1 with TRBJ2-2; D is possibly TRBD1 (5 bases). This CDR3 is 15 amino acids long. Germline V gene lookup returns CDR1 SGHRS and CDR2 YFSETQ. The germline V and J ends were trimmed by 4 bases and 3 bases, with 13 bases remaining between them. The CDR3: CASSRSPRDTGELFF. The CDR3 DNA reads TGCGCCAGCAGCCGCTCTCCCAGGGACACCGGGGAGCTGTTTTTT.